These T cell receptor beta chains were read from a single sample in a study of T cells in Graves' hyperthyroidism and ophthalmopathy. MiXCR, applied by TCRdb to the multiplex PCR reads, yields one record per CDR3 protein. The repertoire includes 45,000 to 50,000 distinct CDR3 sequences, 49% of them detected once, and around 32% sits in the top ten. Material: peripheral blood or thyroid tissue (not recorded which). These receptors came from a woman between 50 and 59 years old with Graves' hyperthyroidism. Each CDR3 is given without its conserved first and last residue. Each record gives: CDR3 length, V gene, J gene, CDR3 protein.

14,TRBV24-1,TRBJ1-5,ATSGGGRREGQPQH
10,TRBV28,TRBJ2-3,ASSYGTYTQY
10,TRBV7-2,TRBJ2-7,ASSLLAAEQY
10,TRBV7-3,TRBJ2-2,ASSPWAGELF
12,TRBV11-1,TRBJ1-1,ASSKDRGRTEAF
15,TRBV15,TRBJ1-2,ATSREWGTGSGAGYT
13,TRBV9,TRBJ1-6,ASSLRTGYNSPLH
13,TRBV10-3,TRBJ2-3,AISAGLGTSDTQY
12,TRBV28,TRBJ1-2,ASRLWAVAGGYT
12,TRBV28,TRBJ1-2,ASSNSGGDYGYT
11,TRBV25-1,TRBJ2-7,ASREAPGDEQY
7,TRBV5-4,TRBJ2-7,AHSHEQY
12,TRBV7-7,TRBJ2-5,ASSPSDPQETQY
14,TRBV12-3/TRBV12-4,TRBJ2-3,ASSQEGGTYADTQY
12,TRBV20-1,TRBJ1-6,SARRQGGNSPLH
15,TRBV9,TRBJ1-2,ASSGSPAMFGRSGYT
13,TRBV20-1,TRBJ2-5,SARELTGLGQTQY
10,TRBV20-1,TRBJ2-5,SASRGYETQY
14,TRBV7-9,TRBJ2-1,ASSSRSSNSYNEQF
13,TRBV5-1,TRBJ2-5,ASSRSGTNQETQY
13,TRBV9,TRBJ1-1,ASSAGQGADTEAF
13,TRBV19,TRBJ1-2,ASSRPGQGLYGYT
12,TRBV7-2,TRBJ1-4,ASSPPSQNEKLF
9,TRBV20-1,TRBJ2-7,SANWGIEQY
11,TRBV5-8,TRBJ1-2,ASSFGQGHGYT
12,TRBV2,TRBJ2-6,ASSLLSGANVLT
12,TRBV20-1,TRBJ1-2,SLGVSGTGEGYT
13,TRBV7-9,TRBJ1-1,ASSLPDRPYTEAF
15,TRBV7-2,TRBJ2-7,ASSRSARGGRLYEQY
12,TRBV5-4,TRBJ1-1,ASSLVGGGTEAF
12,TRBV7-2,TRBJ1-6,ASSSTSGVSPLH
15,TRBV7-9,TRBJ2-5,ASSPWTALAPGVTQY
16,TRBV4-3,TRBJ2-6,ASSQSPGQGTGANVLT
9,TRBV29-1,TRBJ1-2,SVEGGYGYT
13,TRBV6-1,TRBJ1-2,ASSEGGEERWGYT
13,TRBV11-2,TRBJ2-7,ASSLVLGSPNEQY
12,TRBV6-1,TRBJ2-5,ASSRGQGWETQY
10,TRBV29-1,TRBJ1-5,SAGTAGQPQH
15,TRBV4-1,TRBJ2-6,ASSQENRDYGANVLT
10,TRBV2,TRBJ1-2,ASMPEGAGYT
14,TRBV12-3/TRBV12-4,TRBJ2-1,ASSLEGGFSVRRQF
13,TRBV20-1,TRBJ1-6,SAFEPGQYNSPLH
13,TRBV7-9,TRBJ1-3,ASSADGTPGNTIY
13,TRBV7-2,TRBJ2-7,ASSLGSGRTGEQY
12,TRBV5-1,TRBJ2-7,ASSRLARRGQQY
14,TRBV7-9,TRBJ1-2,ASSLAIGLEPYGYT
11,TRBV30,TRBJ1-2,AWSATTRHGYT
11,TRBV5-4,TRBJ2-5,ASSLWGTKTQY
12,TRBV29-1,TRBJ2-5,SVWTTGGGETQY
9,TRBV19,TRBJ2-7,ASWAGNEQY
11,TRBV6-1,TRBJ1-1,AGKSDRWTEAF
10,TRBV19,TRBJ2-1,ASSIGYNEQF
12,TRBV20-1,TRBJ2-2,SADKGAGTGELF
13,TRBV7-2,TRBJ2-5,ASSFNTLAGETQY
12,TRBV5-1,TRBJ2-3,ASGTGATTDTQY
10,TRBV12-3/TRBV12-4,TRBJ1-1,ASSSKNTEAF
12,TRBV7-2,TRBJ1-2,ASSSGTGFHGYT